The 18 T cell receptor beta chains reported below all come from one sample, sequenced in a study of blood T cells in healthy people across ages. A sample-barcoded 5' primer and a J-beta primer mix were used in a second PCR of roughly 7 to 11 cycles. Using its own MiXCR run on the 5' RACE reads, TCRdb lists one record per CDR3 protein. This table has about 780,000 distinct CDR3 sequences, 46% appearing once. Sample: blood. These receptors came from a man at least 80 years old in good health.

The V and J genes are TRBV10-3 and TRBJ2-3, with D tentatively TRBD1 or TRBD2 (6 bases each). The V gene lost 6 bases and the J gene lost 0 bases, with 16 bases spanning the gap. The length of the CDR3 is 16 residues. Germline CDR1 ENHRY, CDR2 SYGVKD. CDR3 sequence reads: CAISSGGGSSTDTQYF. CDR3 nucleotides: TGTGCCATCAGCTCCGGGGGCGGCTCTAGCACAGATACGCAGTATTTT.

CDR3 DNA: TGTGCCAGCAGTTGGGGAGGGACTCTAGGGAATGAGCAGTTCTTC. The encoded protein is CASSWGGTLGNEQFF. V usage is TRBV6-5 and J usage is TRBJ2-1; 7 bases are shared with TRBD2. V lost 4 bases and J lost 7; bases outside the gene matches: 10. The CDR3 spans 15 residues. Germline lookup yields CDR1 MNHEY and CDR2 SVGAGI.

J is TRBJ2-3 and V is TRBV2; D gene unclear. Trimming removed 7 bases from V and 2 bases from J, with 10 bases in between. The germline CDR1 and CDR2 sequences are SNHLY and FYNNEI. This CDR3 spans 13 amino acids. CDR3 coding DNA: TGTGCCAGCAATGTGCTTCACACAGATACGCAGTATTTT. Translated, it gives CASNVLHTDTQYF.

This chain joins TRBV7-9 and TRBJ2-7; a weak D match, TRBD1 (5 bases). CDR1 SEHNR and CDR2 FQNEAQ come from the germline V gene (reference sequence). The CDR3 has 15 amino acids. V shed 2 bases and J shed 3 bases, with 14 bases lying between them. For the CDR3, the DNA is TGTGCCAGCAGCTTAAGGGGAATCGGCTTCTACGAGCAGTACTTC. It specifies CASSLRGIGFYEQYF.

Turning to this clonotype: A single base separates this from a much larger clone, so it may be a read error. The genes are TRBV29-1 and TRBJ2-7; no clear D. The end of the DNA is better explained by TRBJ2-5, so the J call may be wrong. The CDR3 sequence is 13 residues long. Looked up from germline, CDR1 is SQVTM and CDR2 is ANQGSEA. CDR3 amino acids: CSGEPQAAQTQYF. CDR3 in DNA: TGCAGCGGTGAGCCCCAGGCTGCGCAGACCCAGTACTTC.

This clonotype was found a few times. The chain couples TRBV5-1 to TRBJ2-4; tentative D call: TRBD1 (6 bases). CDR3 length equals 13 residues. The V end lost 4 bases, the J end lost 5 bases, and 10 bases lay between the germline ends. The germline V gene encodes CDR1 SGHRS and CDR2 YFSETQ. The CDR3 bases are TGCGCCAGCAGCCATAGACAGGAAAACATTCAGTACTTC. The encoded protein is CASSHRQENIQYF.

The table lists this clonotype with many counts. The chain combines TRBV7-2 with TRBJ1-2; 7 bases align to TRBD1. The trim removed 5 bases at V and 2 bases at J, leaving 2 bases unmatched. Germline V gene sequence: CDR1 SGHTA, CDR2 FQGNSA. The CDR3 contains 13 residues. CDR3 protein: CASSVGQNYGYTF. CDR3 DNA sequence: TGTGCCAGCAGCGTGGGACAGAACTATGGCTACACCTTC.

The CDR3 region has the DNA TGTGCCACCAGTGATTTGCCTCTAGCGCCGACCAATGAGCAGTTCTTC. Residues: CATSDLPLAPTNEQFF. This chain connects TRBV24-1 to TRBJ2-1; D may be TRBD2 (6 bases). Trimming cost V 0 bases and J 6 bases, with 14 bases left between them. Germline V gene lookup returns CDR1 KGHDR and CDR2 SFDVKD. The CDR3 is made up of 16 amino acids.

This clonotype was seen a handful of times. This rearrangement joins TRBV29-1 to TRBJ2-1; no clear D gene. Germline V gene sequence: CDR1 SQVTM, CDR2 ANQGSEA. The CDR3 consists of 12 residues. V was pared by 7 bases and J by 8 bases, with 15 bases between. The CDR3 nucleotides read TGCAGCGGGGCCCTCCGCGGCGATGAGCAGTTCTTC. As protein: CSGALRGDEQFF.

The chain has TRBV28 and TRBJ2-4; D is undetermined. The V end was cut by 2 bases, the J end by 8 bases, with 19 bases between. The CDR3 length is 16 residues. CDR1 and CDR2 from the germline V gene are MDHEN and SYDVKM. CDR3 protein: CASSLSSAGRSYIQYF. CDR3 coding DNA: TGTGCCAGCAGTTTAAGTTCCGCAGGCCGGTCGTACATTCAGTACTTC.

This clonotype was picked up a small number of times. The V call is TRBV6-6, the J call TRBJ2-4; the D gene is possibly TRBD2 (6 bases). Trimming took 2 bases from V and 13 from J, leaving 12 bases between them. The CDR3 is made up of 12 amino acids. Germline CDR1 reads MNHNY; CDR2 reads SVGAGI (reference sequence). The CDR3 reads CASSYTLREQYF. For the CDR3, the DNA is TGTGCCAGCAGTTACACTCTCCGGGAGCAGTACTTC.

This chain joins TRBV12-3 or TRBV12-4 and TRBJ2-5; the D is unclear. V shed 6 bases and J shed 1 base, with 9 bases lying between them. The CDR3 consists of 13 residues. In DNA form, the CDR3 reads TGTGCCAGCAGGGCCCGATCCCAAGAGACCCAGTACTTC. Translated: CASRARSQETQYF.

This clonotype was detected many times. The CDR3, as DNA: TGTGCCAGCAGCCACAGGGGGCGGAACACTGAAGCTTTCTTT. This sequence encodes CASSHRGRNTEAFF. The chain recombines TRBV5-6 with TRBJ1-1, with 9 bases fitting TRBD1. V shed 4 bases, J shed 1 base, and the junction held 2 bases outside the gene matches. Germline values: CDR1 SGHDT, CDR2 YYEEEE. CDR3 length: 14 residues.

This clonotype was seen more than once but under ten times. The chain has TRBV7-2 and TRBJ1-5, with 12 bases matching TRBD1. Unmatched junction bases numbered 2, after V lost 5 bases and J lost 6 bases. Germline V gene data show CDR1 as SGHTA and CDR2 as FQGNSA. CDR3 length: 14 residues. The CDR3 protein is CASSGTGGGQPQHF. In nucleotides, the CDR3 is TGTGCCAGCAGCGGGACAGGGGGCGGTCAGCCCCAGCATTTT.

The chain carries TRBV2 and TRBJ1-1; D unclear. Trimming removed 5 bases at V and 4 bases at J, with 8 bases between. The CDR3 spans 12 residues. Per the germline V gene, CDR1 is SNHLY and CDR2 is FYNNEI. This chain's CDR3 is CASSSTATEAFF. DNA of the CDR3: TGTGCCAGCAGTTCCACGGCCACTGAAGCTTTCTTT.

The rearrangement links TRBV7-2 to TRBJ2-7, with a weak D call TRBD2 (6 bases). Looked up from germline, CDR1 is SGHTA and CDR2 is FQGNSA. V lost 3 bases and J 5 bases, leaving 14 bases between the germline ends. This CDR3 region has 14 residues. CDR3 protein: CASSLGGPSNEQYF. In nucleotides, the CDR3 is TGTGCCAGCAGCTTGGGAGGTCCTTCCAACGAGCAGTACTTC.

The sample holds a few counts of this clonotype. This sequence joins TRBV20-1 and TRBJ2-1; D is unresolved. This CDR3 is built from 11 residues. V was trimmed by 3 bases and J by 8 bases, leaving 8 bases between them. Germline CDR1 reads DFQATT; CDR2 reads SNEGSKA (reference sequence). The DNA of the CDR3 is TGCAGTGCTAGCTTTGAGGATGAGCAGTTCTTC. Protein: CSASFEDEQFF.

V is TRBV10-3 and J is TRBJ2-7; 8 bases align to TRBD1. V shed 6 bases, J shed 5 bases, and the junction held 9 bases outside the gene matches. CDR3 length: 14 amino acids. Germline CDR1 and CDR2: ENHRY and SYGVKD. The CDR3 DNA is TGTGCCATCAGCGGTACGGGGACAGGCGACGAGCAGTACTTC. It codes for CAISGTGTGDEQYF.